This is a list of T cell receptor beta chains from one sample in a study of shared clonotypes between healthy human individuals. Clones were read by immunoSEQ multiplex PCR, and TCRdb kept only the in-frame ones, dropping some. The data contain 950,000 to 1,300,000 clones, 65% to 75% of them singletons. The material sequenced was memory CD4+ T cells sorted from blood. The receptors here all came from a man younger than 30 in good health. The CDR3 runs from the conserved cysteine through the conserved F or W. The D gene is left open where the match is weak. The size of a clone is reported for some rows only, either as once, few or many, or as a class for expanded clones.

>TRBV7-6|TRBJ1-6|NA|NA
CASSLTLAENSPLHF
TGTGCCAGCAGCTTAACCTTGGCAGAGAATTCACCCCTCCACTTT
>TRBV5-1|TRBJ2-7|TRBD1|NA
CASSPDRGAYEQYF
TGCGCCAGCAGCCCCGACAGGGGGGCCTACGAGCAGTACTTC
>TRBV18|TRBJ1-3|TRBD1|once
CASSPGTGTGNTIYF
TGTGCCAGCTCTCCCGGGACAGGGACTGGAAACACCATATATTTT
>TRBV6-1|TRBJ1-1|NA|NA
CASSESRGAFF
TGTGCCAGCAGTGAAAGCCGCGGAGCTTTCTTT
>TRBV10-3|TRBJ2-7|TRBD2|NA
CAVKAGGSSYEQYF
TGTGCCGTAAAAGCGGGAGGAAGCTCCTACGAGCAGTACTTC
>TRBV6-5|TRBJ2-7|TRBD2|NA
CASSYSGGTYEQYF
TGTGCCAGCAGTTATAGCGGGGGAACCTACGAGCAGTACTTC
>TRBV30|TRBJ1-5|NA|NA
CAWSVKQGNLRNQPQHF
TGTGCCTGGAGTGTAAAACAGGGTAACCTACGCAATCAGCCCCAGCATTTT
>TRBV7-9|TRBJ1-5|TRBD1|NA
CASSSRGTGDSNQPQHF
TGTGCCAGCAGCTCACGAGGGACAGGAGATAGCAATCAGCCCCAGCATTTT
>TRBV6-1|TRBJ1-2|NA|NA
CASSWGYGYTF
TGTGCCAGTTCGTGGGGCTATGGCTACACCTTC
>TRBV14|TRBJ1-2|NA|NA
CASSRERQGSRGYTF
TGTGCCAGCAGCCGTGAAAGGCAGGGTAGTCGTGGCTACACCTTC
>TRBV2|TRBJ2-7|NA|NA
CASSEDDEQYF
TGTGCCAGCAGTGAGGATGACGAGCAGTACTTC
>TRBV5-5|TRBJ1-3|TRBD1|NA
CASSPQGVIGNTIYF
TGTGCCAGCAGCCCACAGGGGGTCATTGGAAACACCATATATTTT
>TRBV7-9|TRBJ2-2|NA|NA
CASSLDRTGGELFF
TGTGCCAGCAGCTTAGACCGCACCGGCGGGGAGCTGTTTTTT
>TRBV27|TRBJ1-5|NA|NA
CASSLTWGQPQHF
TGTGCCAGCAGTTTAACCTGGGGTCAGCCCCAGCATTTT
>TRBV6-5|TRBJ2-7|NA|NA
CASKPDPASYEQYF
TGTGCCAGCAAGCCGGACCCAGCCTCCTACGAGCAGTACTTC
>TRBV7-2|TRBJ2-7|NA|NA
CASSSSPSERVPYEQYF
TGTGCCAGCAGCTCATCCCCTAGCGAGCGTGTCCCCTACGAGCAGTACTTC
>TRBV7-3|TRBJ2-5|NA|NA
CASSLTPEETQYF
TGTGCCAGCAGCTTAACGCCTGAAGAGACCCAGTACTTC
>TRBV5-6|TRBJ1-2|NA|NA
CASSLLGDTSNYGYTF
TGTGCCAGCAGCCTTCTAGGGGACACCTCTAACTATGGCTACACCTTC
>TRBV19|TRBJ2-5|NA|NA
CASSIGQGPPETQYF
TGTGCCAGTAGTATAGGGCAGGGGCCACCTGAGACCCAGTACTTC
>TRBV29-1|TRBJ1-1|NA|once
CSATEAFF
TGCAGCGCGACAGAAGCTTTCTTT
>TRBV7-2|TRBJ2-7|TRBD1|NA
CASSLGDRRYEQYF
TGTGCCAGCAGCTTAGGGGACAGGCGATACGAGCAGTACTTC
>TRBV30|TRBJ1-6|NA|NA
CAWTLNRSYNSPLHF
TGTGCCTGGACCCTGAACAGGTCCTATAATTCACCCCTCCACTTT
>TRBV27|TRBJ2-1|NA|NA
CASSLGGGFGNEQFF
TGTGCCAGCAGTTTAGGGGGCGGATTTGGCAATGAGCAGTTCTTC
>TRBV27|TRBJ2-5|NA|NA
CASSLLETQYF
TGTGCCAGCAGTTTATTAGAGACCCAGTACTTC
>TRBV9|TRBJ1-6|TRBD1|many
CASSVTGEGGSPLHF
TGTGCCAGCAGCGTCACAGGGGAAGGAGGATCACCCCTCCACTTT
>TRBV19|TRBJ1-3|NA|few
CASTPIPYRSGNTIYF
TGTGCCAGTACCCCTATCCCGTACCGCTCTGGAAACACCATATATTTT
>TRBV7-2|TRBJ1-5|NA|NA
CASSLQGDNQPQHF
TGTGCCAGCAGCTTACAGGGAGACAATCAGCCCCAGCATTTT
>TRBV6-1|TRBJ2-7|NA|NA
CASSEATVGEQYF
TGTGCCAGCAGTGAAGCGACCGTGGGCGAGCAGTACTTC
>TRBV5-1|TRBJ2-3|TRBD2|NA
CASSLTGLAGGATDTQYF
TGCGCCAGCAGCCTGACGGGACTAGCGGGGGGTGCGACAGATACGCAGTATTTT
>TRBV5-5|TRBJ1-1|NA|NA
CASSFTGLNTEAFF
TGTGCCAGCAGCTTCACCGGGTTGAACACTGAAGCTTTCTTT